A single sample is the source of the 25 T cell receptor beta chains below, sequenced in a study of blood T cell repertoires in COVID-19. Libraries were prepared by immunoSEQ multiplex PCR; TCRdb keeps only in-frame clonotypes and omits some of them. This sample has over 50,000 clones; about 86% occur once, and the top ten carry 10% to 15%. The sequenced sample was peripheral blood. Receptor source: a man aged 65 to 79 with active COVID-19.

This clone came up a few times. The rearrangement joins TRBV4-3 to TRBJ1-6; the D is unclear. The CDR3 covers 12 residues. Germline-derived CDR1 and CDR2 are LGHNA and YSLEER. Trimming took off 2 bases at V and 9 bases at J, with 5 bases between the two ends. The CDR3 nucleotides are TGCGCCAGCAGCCAAAACTCTTCACCCCTCCACTTT. Encoded protein: CASSQNSSPLHF.

A single count supports this clone. V usage is TRBV3-1 (or the pseudogene TRBV3-2) and J usage is TRBJ2-5; 11 nucleotides agree with TRBD2. The CDR3 loop spans 14 amino acids. With V trimmed by 7 bases and J by 5 bases, 6 bases remained unmatched. The V gene's germline CDR1 is LGHDT and CDR2 YNNKEL (reference sequence). The CDR3 sequence is CASTSSGGQETQYF. CDR3 coding DNA: TGTGCCAGCACCTCTAGCGGGGGGCAGGAGACCCAGTACTTC.

The chain couples TRBV7-2 to TRBJ2-1; 16 nucleotides line up with TRBD2. CDR1 and CDR2 (germline): SGHTA, FQGNSA. There are 16 residues in the CDR3. The trim removed 4 bases at V and 12 bases at J, leaving 9 bases unmatched. CDR3 in amino acids: CASSSGTSGGARRQFF. The CDR3 DNA is TGTGCCAGCAGCTCCGGGACTAGCGGGGGGGCAAGGCGGCAGTTCTTC.

The rearrangement links TRBV5-5 to TRBJ2-1; TRBD1 is a possible D gene (6 bases). CDR3 size: 15 residues. Germline-derived CDR1 and CDR2 are SGHKS and YYEKEE (reference sequence). V was trimmed by 3 bases and J by 6 bases, leaving 16 bases between them. The DNA for the CDR3 is TGTGCCAGCAGCTACATCACAGGGTTTCTCAATGAGCAGTTCTTC. It is translated as CASSYITGFLNEQFF.

This sequence joins TRBV9 and TRBJ2-7, with 10 bases identical to TRBD2. V was pared by 0 bases and J by 4 bases, with 10 bases of the junction left unmatched. The CDR3 extends over 17 amino acids. Germline assignment: CDR1 SGDLS and CDR2 YYNGEE. The CDR3 is CASSVGPGGTSEYEQYF. Here the CDR3 DNA reads TGTGCCAGCAGCGTAGGGCCCGGCGGGACTAGCGAATACGAGCAGTACTTC.

This clone occurred once. The chain employs TRBV18 and TRBJ2-5, with 10 bases identical to TRBD2. Trimming cost V 4 bases and J 3 bases; bases outside gene matches: 5. The germline V gene has CDR1 KGHSH and CDR2 LQKENI. The CDR3 totals 15 residues. As DNA, the CDR3 is TGTGCCAGCTCACGGGGAGGGACTAGCGAAGAGACCCAGTACTTC. Its protein is CASSRGGTSEETQYF.

The chain uses TRBV7-2 and TRBJ2-1; D is uncertain. The length of the CDR3 is 14 residues. The ends were cut back, 2 bases at V and 7 bases at J, with 12 bases in the middle. Germline V gene lookup returns CDR1 SGHTA and CDR2 FQGNSA. CDR3 sequence: CASSLKRGLNEQFF. CDR3 DNA: TGTGCCAGCAGCTTAAAGAGAGGCCTAAATGAGCAGTTCTTC.

The J gene is TRBJ2-7, the V gene TRBV14, with 9 bases identical to TRBD1. CDR3 size: 14 residues. Germline assignment: CDR1 SGHDN and CDR2 FVKESK. The trim removed 4 bases at V and 3 bases at J, leaving 4 bases unmatched. The CDR3 reads CASSPRQGDYEQYF. For the CDR3, the DNA is TGTGCCAGCAGCCCTCGACAGGGGGACTACGAGCAGTACTTC. Using reference TRBV14 and TRBJ2-7 for the parts outside the CDR3, the full variable domain is EAGVTQFPSHSVIEKGQTVTLRCDPISGHDNLYWYRRVMGKEIKFLLHFVKESKQDESGMPNNRFLAERTGGTYSTLKVQPAELEDSGVYFCASSPRQGDYEQYFGPGTRLTVT.

This chain connects TRBV19 to TRBJ2-1; TRBD2 aligns across 10 bases. With V trimmed by 3 bases and J by 7 bases, 6 bases remained unmatched. From germline, CDR1 is LNHDA and CDR2 SQIVND (reference sequence). The CDR3 sequence is 15 residues long. The CDR3 region is CASSIKRGGKNEQFF. The DNA of the CDR3 is TGTGCCAGTAGTATTAAGCGGGGGGGCAAAAATGAGCAGTTCTTC.

In this sample, this clone turned up a few times. Here the CDR3 DNA reads TGTGCCAGTAGTGGAGGGGCTAGCACAGATACGCAGTATTTT. This translates into CASSGGASTDTQYF. The chain combines TRBV19 with TRBJ2-3; TRBD2 might be the D (6 bases). V was cut by 5 bases and J by 0 bases, with 9 bases left in between. The CDR3 totals 14 residues. Germline loops: CDR1 LNHDA, CDR2 SQIVND (reference sequence).

V is TRBV6-6 and J is TRBJ1-4, with 8 bases aligning to TRBD1. The V and J ends lost 6 bases and 7 bases, in that order; junction bases with no gene match: 10. The germline V gene has CDR1 MNHNY and CDR2 SVGAGI (reference sequence). CDR3 length equals 15 residues. CDR3 residues: CASSYQGALGEKLFF. The CDR3 coding sequence is TGTGCCAGCAGCTATCAGGGGGCCCTGGGTGAAAAACTGTTTTTT.

The chain carries TRBV11-1 and TRBJ1-2, with 8 positions matching TRBD1. The CDR3 has 14 amino acids. The V and J ends lost 4 bases and 3 bases, in that order; junction bases with no gene match: 4. CDR1 SGHAT and CDR2 FQDESV come from the germline V gene (reference sequence). This CDR3 is CASSSETGDYGYTF. In DNA form, the CDR3 reads TGTGCCAGCAGCTCCGAGACAGGGGACTATGGCTACACCTTC. Full variable domain (missing parts from reference TRBV11-1 and TRBJ1-2): EAEVAQSPRYKITEKSQAVAFWCDPISGHATLYWYRQILGQGPELLVQFQDESVVDDSQLPKDRFSAERLKGVDSTLKIQPAELGDSAMYLCASSSETGDYGYTFGSGTRLTVV.

The chain links TRBV5-1 to TRBJ2-3; 10 bases are a match to TRBD2. CDR1 SGHRS and CDR2 YFSETQ come from the germline V gene. The CDR3 totals 14 residues. The ends lost 4 bases at V and 6 bases at J; junction bases unmatched: 5. The CDR3, as DNA: TGCGCCAGCAGCGCTGAGCGGGGGGGCGATACGCAGTATTTT. Its translation is CASSAERGGDTQYF.

As to this clone: In the same sample, other DNA sequences code for this CDR3. The chain is built from TRBV5-1 and TRBJ1-5; TRBD1 aligns across 8 bases. Germline trimming cut 0 bases from V and 1 base from J; bases unmatched to any gene: 0. Looked up from germline, CDR1 is SGHRS and CDR2 is YFSETQ. The CDR3 contains 15 residues. The CDR3 region is CASSLGQGSNQPQHF. The CDR3 bases are TGCGCCAGCAGCTTGGGACAGGGGAGCAATCAGCCCCAGCATTTT.

Only one count was recorded for this clone. The chain uses TRBV5-4 and TRBJ2-3, with a tentative D call TRBD1 (6 bases). CDR1 SGHNT and CDR2 YYREEE come from the germline V gene (reference sequence). Trimming removed 2 bases at V and 0 bases at J, with 10 bases between. The CDR3 extends over 15 amino acids. The CDR3 region is CASSFKGQSTDTQYF. The CDR3 nucleotides read TGTGCCAGCAGCTTTAAAGGACAGAGCACAGATACGCAGTATTTT.

This clone has only one observation. The chain joins TRBV7-2 to TRBJ2-3; 9 bases match TRBD1. The V segment lost 1 base and the J segment 3 bases; nucleotides outside the gene matches: 5. The CDR3 runs to 16 residues. Germline V gene lookup returns CDR1 SGHTA and CDR2 FQGNSA. CDR3: CASSLDYRGLTDTQYF. The CDR3 nucleotides read TGTGCCAGCAGCTTAGATTACAGGGGGCTAACAGATACGCAGTATTTT.

The J gene is TRBJ2-1, the V gene TRBV9, with 15 bases identical to TRBD2. J lost 5 bases, V lost 3 bases, and 3 bases had no gene match. Germline CDR1 SGDLS, CDR2 YYNGEE. This CDR3 has 16 residues. CDR3 loop: CASSGRTSGGDNEQFF. The DNA of the CDR3 is TGTGCCAGCAGCGGTCGGACTAGCGGGGGGGACAATGAGCAGTTCTTC.

J is TRBJ1-5 and V is TRBV18; TRBD1 might be the D (5 bases). This CDR3 is 16 amino acids long. The germline V gene has CDR1 KGHSH and CDR2 LQKENI. V lost 6 bases and J lost 0, with 15 bases in between. CDR3 sequence reads: CASSLLGGNSNQPQHF. The CDR3, as DNA: TGTGCCAGCTCCCTTCTTGGGGGGAATAGCAATCAGCCCCAGCATTTT.

The chain couples TRBV5-4 to TRBJ1-1; 9 bases fit TRBD1. Germline V gives CDR1 SGHNT, CDR2 YYREEE (reference sequence). CDR3 length: 14 residues. V shed 3 bases, J shed 5 bases, and the junction held 5 bases outside the gene matches. The CDR3 sequence: CASSSNRGLTEAFF. The CDR3 DNA sequence: TGTGCCAGCAGCTCAAACAGGGGGCTTACTGAAGCTTTCTTT.

The chain joins TRBV5-1 to TRBJ2-7; a weak D match, TRBD2 (5 bases). V was pared by 0 bases and J by 8 bases, with 15 bases between. The germline gives CDR1 SGHRS, CDR2 YFSETQ. This CDR3 has 14 residues. The CDR3 reads CASSLARTGIKQYF. CDR3 nucleotide sequence: TGCGCCAGCAGCTTGGCCAGAACGGGGATCAAGCAGTACTTC.

By share of the sample, this clone is large. The genes are TRBV6-5 and TRBJ2-2, with TRBD1 identical over 9 bases. V shed 5 bases, J shed 6 bases, and the junction held 1 base outside the gene matches. This CDR3 has 13 amino acids. Germline V lookup: CDR1 MNHEY, CDR2 SVGAGI. DNA of the CDR3: TGTGCCAGCAGTAACAGGGGGCCCGGGGAGCTGTTTTTT. Its translation is CASSNRGPGELFF.

The chain couples TRBV27 to TRBJ2-3; no clear D. Per the germline V gene, CDR1 is MNHEY and CDR2 is SMNVEV (reference sequence). CDR3 length equals 11 residues. Trimming took 3 bases from V and 5 from J, leaving 3 bases between them. The CDR3 sequence is CASSFRDTQYF. The CDR3 DNA reads as TGTGCCAGCAGTTTCAGAGATACGCAGTATTTT.

The rearrangement uses TRBV3-1 (or the pseudogene TRBV3-2) and TRBJ2-7, with D perhaps TRBD2 (6 bases). Trimming shortened V by 4 bases and J by 6 bases, and 13 bases separated the two germline ends. The CDR3 loop spans 13 amino acids. Germline lookup yields CDR1 LGHDT and CDR2 YNNKEL (reference sequence). CDR3 in amino acids: CASSRTTTGEQYF. The CDR3, as DNA: TGTGCCAGCAGCCGGACTACCACTGGCGAGCAGTACTTC.

This clone turned up a few times. The chain carries TRBV4-2 and TRBJ1-2, with 10 bases aligning to TRBD1. V lost 1 base and J lost 8; bases outside the gene matches: 4. Per germline, CDR1 LGHNA and CDR2 YNFKEQ. The CDR3 runs to 14 residues. CDR3 coding DNA: TGTGCCAGCAGCCAAGCCGGACAGGGGGAGGGCTACACCTTC. Translation: CASSQAGQGEGYTF.

The V and J genes are TRBV12-5 and TRBJ1-5; D is ambiguous. Per germline, CDR1 LGHNT and CDR2 FRNRAP. Trimming removed 0 bases from V and 5 bases from J, with 11 bases in between. The CDR3 is 15 amino acids. In DNA, the CDR3 is TGTGCTAGTGGTTTGGTAGGCGGGTCCGATCAGCCCCAGCATTTT. Translating gives CASGLVGGSDQPQHF. The variable domain in full, completed from reference TRBV12-5 and TRBJ1-5, reads DARVTQTPRHKVTEMGQEVTMRCQPILGHNTVFWYRQTMMQGLELLAYFRNRAPLDDSGMPKDRFSAEMPDATLATLKIQPSEPRDSAVYFCASGLVGGSDQPQHFGDGTRLSIL.